A selection of T cell receptor beta chains follows, all from one sample in a study of control samples from healthy donors and cancer patients. Using immunoSEQ multiplex PCR, the repertoire was profiled, and TCRdb retains in-frame clones only, with some absent. The sample gives some 130,000 clones, 88% of which show up once; less than 3.5% is in the top ten. Sequenced sample: blood. The receptor set was obtained from a man aged 40-50 years in good health. CDR3s include the opening cysteine and the closing phenylalanine or tryptophan. The order of the fields is CDR3 DNA, CDR3 protein, D gene, clone size, V gene, CDR3 length, J gene. D genes are given only for firm matches. The size of a clone is reported for some rows only, either as once, few or many, or as a class for expanded clones.

cdr3_nt: TGTGCCAGCAGTGGGACAGAGAACAATGAGCAGTTCTTC
cdr3_aa: CASSGTENNEQFF
d_call: -
clone_size: -
v_call: TRBV6-4
cdr3_length: 13
j_call: TRBJ2-1

cdr3_nt: TGTGCCAGCAGCCAAGATGGACACGCGAACACTGAAGCTTTCTTT
cdr3_aa: CASSQDGHANTEAFF
d_call: -
clone_size: -
v_call: TRBV4-2
cdr3_length: 15
j_call: TRBJ1-1

cdr3_nt: TGCGCCAGCACCCAACGGACAGCTGGAAACACCATATATTTT
cdr3_aa: CASTQRTAGNTIYF
d_call: -
clone_size: -
v_call: TRBV10-2
cdr3_length: 14
j_call: TRBJ1-3

cdr3_nt: TGTGCCTGGAGTGCATCAGGGGGGGGTGAGCAGTTCTTC
cdr3_aa: CAWSASGGGEQFF
d_call: -
clone_size: -
v_call: TRBV30
cdr3_length: 13
j_call: TRBJ2-1

cdr3_nt: TGTGCCTGGAGCGGGGCTGAAGCTTTCTTT
cdr3_aa: CAWSGAEAFF
d_call: -
clone_size: -
v_call: TRBV30
cdr3_length: 10
j_call: TRBJ1-1

cdr3_nt: TGTGCCGCAGGACAGGGGGCAGATACGCAGTATTTT
cdr3_aa: CAAGQGADTQYF
d_call: TRBD1
clone_size: -
v_call: TRBV10-3
cdr3_length: 12
j_call: TRBJ2-3

cdr3_nt: TGTGCCAGCAATAATGGAGGGGAGCACACCGGGGAGCTGTTTTTT
cdr3_aa: CASNNGGEHTGELFF
d_call: -
clone_size: -
v_call: TRBV25-1
cdr3_length: 15
j_call: TRBJ2-2

cdr3_nt: TGTGCCAGCTCACCAGATACGAACACCGGGGAGCTGTTTTTT
cdr3_aa: CASSPDTNTGELFF
d_call: -
clone_size: few
v_call: TRBV18
cdr3_length: 14
j_call: TRBJ2-2

cdr3_nt: TGTGCCAGTAGTATGGGCTCTCGCGGCCATGGCTACACCTTC
cdr3_aa: CASSMGSRGHGYTF
d_call: -
clone_size: few
v_call: TRBV19
cdr3_length: 14
j_call: TRBJ1-2

cdr3_nt: TGTGCCACCAGTGATCCGTGGACAGGGAACACCGGGGAGCTGTTTTTT
cdr3_aa: CATSDPWTGNTGELFF
d_call: TRBD1
clone_size: -
v_call: TRBV24-1
cdr3_length: 16
j_call: TRBJ2-2

cdr3_nt: TGTGCCAGCAGCTTGAACAGGGGTAAAGAAGAGCAGTACTTC
cdr3_aa: CASSLNRGKEEQYF
d_call: TRBD1
clone_size: -
v_call: TRBV7-6
cdr3_length: 14
j_call: TRBJ2-7

cdr3_nt: TGTGCCAGCTCACCACCCACGAGGAGGGAGGAGCTGTTTTTT
cdr3_aa: CASSPPTRREELFF
d_call: -
clone_size: few
v_call: TRBV18
cdr3_length: 14
j_call: TRBJ2-2

cdr3_nt: TGTGCCAGCACCGCGACAGGGTTCGGTGAAGCTTTCTTT
cdr3_aa: CASTATGFGEAFF
d_call: TRBD1
clone_size: few
v_call: TRBV5-6
cdr3_length: 13
j_call: TRBJ1-1

cdr3_nt: TGTGTCGAGGTGGCAGGCCGTAACTATGGCTACACCTTC
cdr3_aa: CVEVAGRNYGYTF
d_call: -
clone_size: -
v_call: TRBV27
cdr3_length: 13
j_call: TRBJ1-2

cdr3_nt: TGCGCCAGCAGCACTCGAAGCTGGGAGACCCAGTACTTC
cdr3_aa: CASSTRSWETQYF
d_call: -
clone_size: -
v_call: TRBV5-1
cdr3_length: 13
j_call: TRBJ2-5

cdr3_nt: TGCGCCAGCAGCCAAGGGAGGGGAAGCGTCGAAGCTTTCTTT
cdr3_aa: CASSQGRGSVEAFF
d_call: -
clone_size: -
v_call: TRBV4-3
cdr3_length: 14
j_call: TRBJ1-1

cdr3_nt: TGTGCCAGCAGTTCAGGGGGCGGCGGCACTGAAGCTTTCTTT
cdr3_aa: CASSSGGGGTEAFF
d_call: TRBD1
clone_size: -
v_call: TRBV6-2/TRBV6-3
cdr3_length: 14
j_call: TRBJ1-1

cdr3_nt: TGTGCCAGCAGAGATGGACTAGCGGGGGGGAACTACGAGCAGTACTTC
cdr3_aa: CASRDGLAGGNYEQYF
d_call: TRBD2
clone_size: -
v_call: TRBV5-4
cdr3_length: 16
j_call: TRBJ2-7

cdr3_nt: TGTGCCAGCAGGGGGCAGGTGACGGAGACCCAGTACTTC
cdr3_aa: CASRGQVTETQYF
d_call: -
clone_size: -
v_call: TRBV25-1
cdr3_length: 13
j_call: TRBJ2-5

cdr3_nt: TGTGCCAGCAGTAAACAGCTTGGGGCCACTGAAGCTTTCTTT
cdr3_aa: CASSKQLGATEAFF
d_call: -
clone_size: -
v_call: TRBV2
cdr3_length: 14
j_call: TRBJ1-1

cdr3_nt: TGTGCCAGCAGCCAAGATACATCAAGCAACTTTATTGATGGCTACACCTTC
cdr3_aa: CASSQDTSSNFIDGYTF
d_call: -
clone_size: once
v_call: TRBV4-2
cdr3_length: 17
j_call: TRBJ1-2

cdr3_nt: TGTGCCAGCACTAGCGGGGCCAAAAACATTCAGTACTTC
cdr3_aa: CASTSGAKNIQYF
d_call: TRBD2
clone_size: -
v_call: TRBV6-5
cdr3_length: 13
j_call: TRBJ2-4

cdr3_nt: TGTGCCAGTGGACAGGGGGTGGTTGAGCAGTTCTTC
cdr3_aa: CASGQGVVEQFF
d_call: TRBD1
clone_size: -
v_call: TRBV19
cdr3_length: 12
j_call: TRBJ2-1

cdr3_nt: TGCAGTGCTAGTAGAGACAGTGGAAACACCATATATTTT
cdr3_aa: CSASRDSGNTIYF
d_call: -
clone_size: -
v_call: TRBV20-1
cdr3_length: 13
j_call: TRBJ1-3

cdr3_nt: TGTGCCAGCAGCCCCAGGGACAGGGGGCTAGATACGAACTATGGCTACACCTTC
cdr3_aa: CASSPRDRGLDTNYGYTF
d_call: TRBD1
clone_size: once
v_call: TRBV9
cdr3_length: 18
j_call: TRBJ1-2

cdr3_nt: TGTGCCCGCAGAAGGACAGGGTCCTACGAGCAGTACTTC
cdr3_aa: CARRRTGSYEQYF
d_call: TRBD1
clone_size: -
v_call: TRBV2
cdr3_length: 13
j_call: TRBJ2-7

cdr3_nt: TGCAGCGGATCTAGCGGGGGGGCGCTTGAGCAGTTCTTC
cdr3_aa: CSGSSGGALEQFF
d_call: TRBD2
clone_size: -
v_call: TRBV29-1
cdr3_length: 13
j_call: TRBJ2-1

cdr3_nt: TGCGCCAGCAGCTTGTACAGCCAAGAGACCCAGTACTTC
cdr3_aa: CASSLYSQETQYF
d_call: -
clone_size: once
v_call: TRBV5-1
cdr3_length: 13
j_call: TRBJ2-5

cdr3_nt: TGTGCCAGCTCACCAAAAAAGGACACCTACGAGCAGTACTTC
cdr3_aa: CASSPKKDTYEQYF
d_call: -
clone_size: -
v_call: TRBV18
cdr3_length: 14
j_call: TRBJ2-7

cdr3_nt: TGTGCCACCAGTGATTTTGCGGGACTCTACACCTTC
cdr3_aa: CATSDFAGLYTF
d_call: -
clone_size: -
v_call: TRBV24-1
cdr3_length: 12
j_call: TRBJ1-2

cdr3_nt: TGTGCCAGCAGTTTAGGGGGTGCCTATGGCTACACCTTC
cdr3_aa: CASSLGGAYGYTF
d_call: -
clone_size: -
v_call: TRBV28
cdr3_length: 13
j_call: TRBJ1-2

cdr3_nt: TGTGCCAGCAGTTACTCGATAGGGGGGAGAGAAAAACTGTTTTTT
cdr3_aa: CASSYSIGGREKLFF
d_call: -
clone_size: -
v_call: TRBV6-5
cdr3_length: 15
j_call: TRBJ1-4

cdr3_nt: TGTGCCAGCAGTTCCGAATTTTTAGTTTCACCCCTCCACTTT
cdr3_aa: CASSSEFLVSPLHF
d_call: -
clone_size: -
v_call: TRBV6-5
cdr3_length: 14
j_call: TRBJ1-6

cdr3_nt: TGTGCCAGCAGCCAACAGGGGATAGGGCTCACTGAAGCTTTCTTT
cdr3_aa: CASSQQGIGLTEAFF
d_call: -
clone_size: -
v_call: TRBV3-1/TRBV3-2
cdr3_length: 15
j_call: TRBJ1-1

cdr3_nt: TGTGCCAGCAGCTCAGGACAGGGTCTTGGCTACACCTTC
cdr3_aa: CASSSGQGLGYTF
d_call: TRBD1
clone_size: -
v_call: TRBV13
cdr3_length: 13
j_call: TRBJ1-2

cdr3_nt: TGTGCCAGCAGTGACACGACAAAGAGGACCTATAGCAATCAGCCCCAGCATTTT
cdr3_aa: CASSDTTKRTYSNQPQHF
d_call: -
clone_size: -
v_call: TRBV6-1
cdr3_length: 18
j_call: TRBJ1-5

cdr3_nt: TGTGCCAGCAGTAATACTAGCGGGGGATCCAATGAGCAGTTCTTC
cdr3_aa: CASSNTSGGSNEQFF
d_call: TRBD2
clone_size: once
v_call: TRBV27
cdr3_length: 15
j_call: TRBJ2-1

cdr3_nt: TGTGCCTGGAGTGTAAACAGGGGCAATGGTGGCTACACCTTC
cdr3_aa: CAWSVNRGNGGYTF
d_call: TRBD1
clone_size: -
v_call: TRBV30
cdr3_length: 14
j_call: TRBJ1-2

cdr3_nt: TGTGCCAGCAGTCTTCGACAGTGGGACACTGAAGCTTTCTTT
cdr3_aa: CASSLRQWDTEAFF
d_call: -
clone_size: -
v_call: TRBV6-6
cdr3_length: 14
j_call: TRBJ1-1

cdr3_nt: TGCGCCAGCAGCCAAACATTGTCTGGGGCCAACGTCCTGACTTTC
cdr3_aa: CASSQTLSGANVLTF
d_call: -
clone_size: -
v_call: TRBV4-3
cdr3_length: 15
j_call: TRBJ2-6

cdr3_nt: TGTGCCAGCAGCTCATCCCCGAACCGACGGGAGGGGGAGACCCAGTACTTC
cdr3_aa: CASSSSPNRREGETQYF
d_call: TRBD2
clone_size: -
v_call: TRBV9
cdr3_length: 17
j_call: TRBJ2-5

cdr3_nt: TGTGCCGGTGGACAGGGGGCTTCTGGCTACACCTTC
cdr3_aa: CAGGQGASGYTF
d_call: TRBD1
clone_size: -
v_call: TRBV2
cdr3_length: 12
j_call: TRBJ1-2

cdr3_nt: TGTGCCAGCAGCACTAGCGGGGGGGCCGTGGCCGGGGAGCTGTTTTTT
cdr3_aa: CASSTSGGAVAGELFF
d_call: TRBD2
clone_size: -
v_call: TRBV7-9
cdr3_length: 16
j_call: TRBJ2-2

cdr3_nt: TGTGCCATCGGTTCAGCAGGGGGGAACACTGAAGCTTTCTTT
cdr3_aa: CAIGSAGGNTEAFF
d_call: TRBD1
clone_size: once
v_call: TRBV10-3
cdr3_length: 14
j_call: TRBJ1-1